This T cell receptor (beta chain) appears in the sequencing data of a study of T cells after yellow fever vaccination (dated by TCRdb to the late 2010s). Turning to the overall study: Libraries from fractions with low cell numbers were prepared with the SMART-Seq v4 Ultra Low Input RNA kit. Two healthy male donors made up the cohort, one aged 18 to 29 years and the other aged 30 to 39 years. To follow T-cell clones before and after primary and booster YFV17D yellow fever vaccination, bulk TCR alpha and beta repertoires were sequenced over time. Bulk PBMC replicates and cell subsets were isolated from blood drawn at multiple timepoints before and after both primary and secondary immunization. Summary of the overall study and its limitations: Computational filtering was required because FACS-sorted repertoires could contain abundant contaminating clonotypes from the bulk population. The secondary T-cell response was found to be weaker but faster than the primary response, with a peak reached on day 5 rather than on day 15. Because the study included only two donors, the extent to which the findings can be generalized is limited. After the booster, most of the clones that had expanded following primary vaccination were detected again (around 97% of CD4 and roughly 90% of CD8), which suggests that memory was broadly maintained. A small fraction of clonotypes showed up in both the CD4 and CD8 compartments, probably as a result of convergent recombination.

The germline V gene specifies SGHRS as CDR1 and YFSETQ as CDR2. The CDR3 starts with the cysteine, ends with the phenylalanine, and has 14 residues. The CDR3 DNA has 42 bases and is translated from base 1. Trimming removed 0 bases from V and 5 bases from J; the gene matches leave 3 bases unexplained. TCR cDNA was made using 5'RACE template switching, a step that added a universal primer site and unique molecular identifiers. cDNA synthesis was primed from both the TCR alpha and TCR beta constant segments. Libraries were amplified in two PCR steps, with sample barcodes and sequencing adapters added in the second step. Sequencing of libraries was done on Illumina HiSeq 2500 (2x100 bp) or NovaSeq (2x150 bp). Per the original workflow: MIGEC handled demultiplexing of reads and collapsing into UMI consensus sequences, while MiXCR performed V(D)J alignment. Vaccine-responding clonotypes were defined with edgeR using replicate PBMC samples, requiring FDR below 0.01 and a log2 fold change above 5 up to day 15. CD4 or CD8 identity was assigned to each bulk clonotype according to whether the clonotype was present at higher abundance in the sequenced CD4 repertoire or the sequenced CD8 repertoire. TCRdb itself trimmed the public reads at Q25 with fastp, ran MiXCR and retained productive beta chains. Under each unique CDR3 protein, matching rows form one entry showing the most common genes and DNA. The V and J calls follow TCRdb's processing rather than the paper's. The sample profile shows approximately 510,000 distinct CDR3 sequences; 21% of them were found once. The top ten clones comprise about 15% of the sample.

Reading the label with the study, this specimen's treatment or condition is: live attenuated yellow fever vaccine strain. At each blood-draw timepoint, two biological replicates of bulk PBMCs were collected. PBMCs were isolated from peripheral blood using a standard Ficoll-Paque protocol. RNA was extracted with TriZol from bulk PBMCs, CD4 and CD8 fractions, and dextramer-positive and dextramer-negative fractions. This clonotype was seen only a few times. This clone's antigen is unknown. No much larger clone is present one base from it, and per-base qualities are unavailable. This clonotype was sampled from a young man who received the YFV17D yellow fever vaccine. The sample consisted of PBMCs, taken 21 days after the first yellow fever vaccination. This chain is built from TRBV5-1 and TRBJ1-1; 8 bases in between match TRBD1. The bases read TGCGCCAGCAGCTTGGGGCAGGGGGCAACTGAAGCTTTCTTT. The resulting protein is CASSLGQGATEAFF.